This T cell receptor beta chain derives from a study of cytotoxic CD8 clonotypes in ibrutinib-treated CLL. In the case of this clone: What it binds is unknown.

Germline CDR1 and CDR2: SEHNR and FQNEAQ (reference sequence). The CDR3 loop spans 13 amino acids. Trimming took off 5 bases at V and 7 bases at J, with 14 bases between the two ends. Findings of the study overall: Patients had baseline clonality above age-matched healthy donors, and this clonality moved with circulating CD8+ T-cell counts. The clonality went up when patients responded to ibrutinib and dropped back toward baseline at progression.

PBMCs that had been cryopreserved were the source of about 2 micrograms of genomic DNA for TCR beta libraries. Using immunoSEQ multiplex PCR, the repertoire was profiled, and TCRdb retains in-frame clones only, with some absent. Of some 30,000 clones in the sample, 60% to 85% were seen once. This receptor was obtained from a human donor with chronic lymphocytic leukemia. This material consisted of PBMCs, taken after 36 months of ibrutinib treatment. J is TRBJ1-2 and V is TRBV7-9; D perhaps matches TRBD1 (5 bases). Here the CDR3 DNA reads TGTGCCAGCAGCCCTACAGGTTCGGGTGGCTACACCTTC. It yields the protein CASSPTGSGGYTF.